This T cell receptor beta chain was recovered during a study of CD8 T cells in Susac syndrome. The overall study: Patients with Susac syndrome had blood drawn and were at that point therapy-naive, on corticosteroids, or on intravenous immunoglobulin alone.

Study-wide results and limits: Only a relatively small number of individuals were included in the TCR sequencing and HLA analysis.

When the RNA was reverse transcribed, random hexamers were used with an input of about 0.45 to 1 ug. TCRdb re-analysed the immunoSEQ multiplex PCR reads in MiXCR, keeping a single row per CDR3 protein. The sample has about 83,000 distinct CDR3 sequences; 95% are singletons. About this clonotype: The antigen is unknown.

Germline values: CDR1 DFQATT, CDR2 SNEGSKA (reference sequence). The CDR3 covers 16 residues. Trimming left V 6 bases short and J 4 bases short, with 21 bases between. The source is a human donor with Susac syndrome. Material for sequencing was CD8+ T cells from PBMCs. The chain recombines TRBV20-1 with TRBJ2-2; D is undetermined. CDR3 bases: TGCAGTGCAAGCCCTCGAACACTACAGCTCACCGGGGAGCTGTTTTTT. This sequence encodes CSASPRTLQLTGELFF.